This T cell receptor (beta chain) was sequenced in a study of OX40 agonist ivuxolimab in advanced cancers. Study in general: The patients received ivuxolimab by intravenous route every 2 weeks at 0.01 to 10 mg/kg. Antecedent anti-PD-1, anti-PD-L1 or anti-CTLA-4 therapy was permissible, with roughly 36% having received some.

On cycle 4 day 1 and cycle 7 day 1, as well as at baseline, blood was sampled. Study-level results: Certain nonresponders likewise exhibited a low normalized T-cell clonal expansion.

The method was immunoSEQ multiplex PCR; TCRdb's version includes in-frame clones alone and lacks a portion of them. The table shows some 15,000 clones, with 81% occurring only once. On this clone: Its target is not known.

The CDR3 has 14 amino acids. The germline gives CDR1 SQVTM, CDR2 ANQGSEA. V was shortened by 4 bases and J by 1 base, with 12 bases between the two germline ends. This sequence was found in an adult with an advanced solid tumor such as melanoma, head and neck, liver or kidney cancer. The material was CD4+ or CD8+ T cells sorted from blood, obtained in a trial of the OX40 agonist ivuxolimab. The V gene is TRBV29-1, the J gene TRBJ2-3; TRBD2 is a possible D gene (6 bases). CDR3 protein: CSVGGEARTDTQYF. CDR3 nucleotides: TGCAGCGTTGGGGGGGAGGCCCGCACAGATACGCAGTATTTT.